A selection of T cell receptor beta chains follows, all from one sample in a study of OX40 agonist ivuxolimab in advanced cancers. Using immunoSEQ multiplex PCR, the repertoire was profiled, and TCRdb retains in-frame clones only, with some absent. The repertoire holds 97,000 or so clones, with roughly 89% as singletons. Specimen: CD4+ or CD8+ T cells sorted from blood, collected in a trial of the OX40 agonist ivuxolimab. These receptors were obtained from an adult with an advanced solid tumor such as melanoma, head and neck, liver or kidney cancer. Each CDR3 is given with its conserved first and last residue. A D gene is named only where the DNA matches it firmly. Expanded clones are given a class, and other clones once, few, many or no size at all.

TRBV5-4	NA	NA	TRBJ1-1	CASSFLGGSTSTEAFF	TGTGCCAGCAGCTTCCTCGGGGGAAGTACGAGCACTGAAGCTTTCTTT
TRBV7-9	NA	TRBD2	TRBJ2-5	CASSETSGGGETQYF	TGTGCCAGCAGCGAGACTAGCGGGGGAGGGGAGACCCAGTACTTC
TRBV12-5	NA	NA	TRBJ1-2	CASGLAPSSYGYTF	TGTGCTAGTGGTTTGGCCCCGTCTTCCTATGGCTACACCTTC
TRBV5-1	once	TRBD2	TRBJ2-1	CASSPGTSSYNEQFF	TGCGCCAGCAGCCCAGGGACTAGCTCATACAATGAGCAGTTCTTC
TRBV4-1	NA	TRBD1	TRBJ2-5	CASRGTGREETQYF	TGCGCCAGCAGAGGGACAGGGAGGGAAGAGACCCAGTACTTC
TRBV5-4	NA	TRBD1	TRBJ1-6	CASSKKTGSNSPLHF	TGTGCCAGCAGCAAGAAGACAGGGTCCAATTCACCCCTCCACTTT
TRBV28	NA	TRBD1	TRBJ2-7	CASRQLGTGSYEQYF	TGTGCCAGCAGACAGCTTGGGACAGGGAGCTACGAGCAGTACTTC
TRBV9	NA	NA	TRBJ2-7	CASSVGPQTSSEQYF	TGTGCCAGCAGCGTAGGGCCCCAAACTTCGAGCGAGCAGTACTTC
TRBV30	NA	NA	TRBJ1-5	CAWTGVGDQPQHF	TGTGCCTGGACAGGGGTCGGGGATCAGCCCCAGCATTTT
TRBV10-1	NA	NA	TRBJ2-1	CASSEIQGPQFF	TGCGCCAGCAGTGAGATACAGGGTCCCCAGTTCTTC
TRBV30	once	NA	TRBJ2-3	CAWSPRRDTQYF	TGTGCCTGGAGCCCACGGAGAGATACGCAGTATTTT
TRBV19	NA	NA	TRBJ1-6	CASSDGRQNSPLHF	TGTGCCAGTAGTGATGGACGGCAGAATTCACCCCTCCACTTT
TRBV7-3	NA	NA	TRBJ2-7	CASSLTNEGGSSYEQYF	TGTGCCAGCAGCTTAACTAACGAGGGGGGCAGCTCCTACGAGCAGTACTTC
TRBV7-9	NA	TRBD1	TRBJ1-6	CASTPSGQGAIDSPLHF	TGTGCCAGCACACCATCAGGACAGGGGGCAATTGATTCACCCCTCCACTTT
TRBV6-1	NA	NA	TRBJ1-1	CASTGQKGVEAFF	TGTGCCAGCACGGGGCAGAAGGGGGTTGAAGCTTTCTTT
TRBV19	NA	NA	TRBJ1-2	CASSIVGSVTNYGYTF	TGTGCCAGTAGTATAGTGGGCAGCGTTACGAACTATGGCTACACCTTC
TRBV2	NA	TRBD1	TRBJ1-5	CASSGGQQNNQPQHF	TGTGCCAGCAGTGGGGGACAGCAAAACAATCAGCCCCAGCATTTT
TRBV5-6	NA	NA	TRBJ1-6	CASSRDGNSPLHF	TGTGCCAGCAGCCGGGACGGGAATTCACCCCTCCACTTT
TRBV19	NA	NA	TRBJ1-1	CASSATIVAFF	TGTGCCAGTAGTGCAACAATCGTGGCTTTCTTT
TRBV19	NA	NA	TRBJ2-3	CASSIGFGEITDTQYF	TGTGCCAGTAGTATCGGCTTCGGGGAAATCACAGATACGCAGTATTTT
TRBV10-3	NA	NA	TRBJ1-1	CAISEFFKRTRGGTSTEAFF	TGTGCCATCAGTGAGTTTTTTAAGAGGACGCGAGGTGGGACGAGCACTGAAGCTTTCTTT
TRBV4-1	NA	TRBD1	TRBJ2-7	CASSQDRRGQSHEQYF	TGCGCCAGCAGCCAAGATCGCAGGGGGCAATCCCACGAGCAGTACTTC
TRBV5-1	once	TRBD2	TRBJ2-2	CASSLSGPGTGELFF	TGCGCCAGCAGCCTTAGCGGGCCGGGCACCGGGGAGCTGTTTTTT
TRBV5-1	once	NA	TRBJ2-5	CASGTGTQETQYF	TGCGCCAGCGGTACCGGGACCCAAGAGACCCAGTACTTC
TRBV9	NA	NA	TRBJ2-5	CASSVVPGLETQYF	TGTGCCAGCAGCGTAGTTCCAGGTTTAGAGACCCAGTACTTC
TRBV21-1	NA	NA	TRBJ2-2	CASSKSKKAGRANTGELFF	TGTGCCAGCAGCAAATCGAAAAAAGCGGGAAGAGCGAACACCGGGGAGCTGTTTTTT
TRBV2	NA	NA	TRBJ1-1	CASRFQGGNTEAFF	TGTGCCAGCAGGTTTCAGGGTGGTAACACTGAAGCTTTCTTT
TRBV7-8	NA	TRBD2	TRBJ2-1	CASSLWVIAGGQFF	TGTGCCAGCAGCTTATGGGTCATAGCGGGGGGGCAGTTCTTC
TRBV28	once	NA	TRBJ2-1	CASSPPLAGSYNEQFF	TGTGCCAGCAGCCCCCCCTTGGCGGGGTCCTACAATGAGCAGTTCTTC
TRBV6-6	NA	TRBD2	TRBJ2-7	CASKLAGAGYEQYF	TGTGCCAGCAAGCTAGCGGGAGCCGGGTACGAGCAGTACTTC
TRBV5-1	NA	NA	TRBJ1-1	CASSLAGTGNTEAFF	TGCGCCAGCAGCTTGGCCGGGACGGGGAACACTGAAGCTTTCTTT
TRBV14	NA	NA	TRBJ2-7	CASSHSSYEQYF	TGTGCCAGCAGCCACAGCTCCTACGAGCAGTACTTC